Here is one T cell receptor beta chain with its context. Its antigen remains unknown. Measured with immunoSEQ multiplex PCR; TCRdb has only the in-frame clones, and not every one. Seen here are about 140,000 clones, roughly 85% observed once, and the top ten hold under 25%. The J segment lost 9 bases and the V segment lost 4 bases, leaving 11 bases of the junction unmatched. CDR1 GTSNPN and CDR2 SVGIG come from the germline V gene (reference sequence). The CDR3 is made up of 16 amino acids. This sample was included in a study of radiation and T cells in renal cell carcinoma. Overall study: Nephrectomy followed 15 Gy stereotactic body radiation by 4 weeks.

Time point indicated: baseline pretreatment blood. Treatment in this sample: 15 Gy SBRT to primary tumor, nephrectomy 4 weeks later. Blood was sampled at baseline, 2 weeks and 4 weeks after SBRT. Study-wide results and caveats: In blood, top tumor clones expanded by 2 weeks, shrinking by 4. No pretreatment tumor biopsies were available for baseline clonotypes.

The sequences come from blood, collected from a patient whose treatment included radiotherapy and nephrectomy. The J gene is TRBJ1-6, the V gene TRBV30, with 11 positions matching TRBD1. The TCR was taken from a woman between 50 and 59 years old with renal cell carcinoma. This CDR3 is CAWKDTGQGVRSPLHF. CDR3 sequence (DNA): TGTGCCTGGAAAGATACGGGACAGGGGGTTCGTTCACCCCTCCACTTT.